The clone carrying this T cell receptor beta chain showed up many times. V was trimmed by 0 bases and J by 2 bases, leaving 11 bases between them. Germline CDR1 and CDR2: SGHRS and YFSETQ. The CDR3 consists of 16 residues. This sample is part of a study of T cells in Graves' hyperthyroidism and ophthalmopathy. The source material, RNA transcripts, was used to amplify TCR beta CDR3 regions. TCR CDR3 regions were first amplified by RT-PCR with HTBI primers. TCRdb passed the multiplex PCR reads through MiXCR, listing each CDR3 protein once. This sample has about 100,000 distinct CDR3 sequences, with 16% found just once.

The sample comprised blood. The V gene is TRBV5-1, the J gene TRBJ2-2; maybe TRBD2 (6 bases). The sequence was collected from a woman between 45 and 65 years old with Graves' hyperthyroidism. For the CDR3, the DNA is TGCGCCAGCAGCTTGGCCTGGGGACTTAACACCGGGGAGCTGTTTTTT. Translation: CASSLAWGLNTGELFF.